The source of this T cell receptor beta chain is a study of blood T cell repertoires in COVID-19. Study background: Italy, Spain and the United States were the sources of the convalescent and acute COVID-19 samples.

Authors' data handling: Estimation of nucleated cell counts relied on the amplification of reference gene primers. Assay: immunoSEQ multiplex PCR; the TCRdb copy retains only in-frame clones and omits some. V and J calls and clone size are those listed in that table; D and trimming were worked out from the DNA. The table shows 200,000 to 300,000 clones, with 83% occurring only once. CDR1 and CDR2 (germline): WSHSY, SAAADI. Germline trimming cut 10 bases from V and 3 bases from J; bases unmatched to any gene: 17. The CDR3 sequence is 16 residues long. The sample was peripheral blood. The source of this sequence is a human donor in a cohort sampled during active COVID-19. The rearrangement links TRBV10-2 to TRBJ1-2, with TRBD1 identical over 7 bases. CDR3 DNA sequence: TGCGCCACCTCTAAGTATCCGGACAGGATGGACTATGGCTACACCTTC. This sequence encodes CATSKYPDRMDYGYTF.